The 25 T cell receptor beta chains given below trace back to one sample, sequenced in a study of T cell responses to AZD1222 COVID-19 vaccine. The data were produced by immunoSEQ multiplex PCR, yet TCRdb's version contains in-frame clones alone and is incomplete. The profile shows some 95,000 clones, about 88% of them singletons. Sequencing used peripheral blood, obtained on day 0 of AZD1222 vaccination. The receptors stem from an adult in good health.

The V call is TRBV29-1, the J call TRBJ1-2; 7 bases line up with TRBD1. Trimming at V came to 8 bases and at J to 1 base, leaving 10 bases not matched to a gene. CDR1 is SQVTM, CDR2 ANQGSEA, per germline. The CDR3 extends over 14 amino acids. The CDR3 is CSSLGAGGNYGYTF. CDR3 in DNA: TGCAGCTCCCTCGGGGCAGGGGGTAACTATGGCTACACCTTC.

The J gene is TRBJ1-1, the V gene TRBV10-1; perhaps TRBD1 as D (6 bases). CDR3 length equals 15 residues. Germline lookup yields CDR1 WNHNN and CDR2 SYGVQD (reference sequence). V was pared by 6 bases and J by 5 bases, with 19 bases between. As DNA, the CDR3 is TGCGCCAGCAGGACCGTAGCAGGGGTAGGAACTGAAGCTTTCTTT. Translated, it gives CASRTVAGVGTEAFF.

V and J are TRBV5-1 and TRBJ2-3, with D perhaps TRBD1 or TRBD2 (6 bases each). V dropped 1 base and J dropped 6 bases, with 15 bases sitting between them. The germline gives CDR1 SGHRS, CDR2 YFSETQ. This CDR3 region has 15 residues. The CDR3 loop is CASSLLGGASDTQYF. The CDR3 DNA reads TGCGCCAGCAGCTTGTTGGGGGGCGCGTCGGATACGCAGTATTTT.

CDR3 nucleotides: TGTGCCAGCAGTTTCTACGGACGGGAGAACACTGAAGCTTTCTTT. This codes for CASSFYGRENTEAFF. V and J are TRBV27 and TRBJ1-1, with no clear D. The CDR3 has 15 amino acids. Germline V gives CDR1 MNHEY, CDR2 SMNVEV (reference sequence). The ends were cut back, 3 bases at V and 1 base at J, with 12 bases in the middle.

V and J are TRBV11-3 and TRBJ2-5; TRBD1 matches at 12 bases. J gave up 5 bases and V 1 base, and 8 bases lay outside the gene matches. Per germline, CDR1 SGHNT and CDR2 YENEEA. The CDR3 runs 17 residues. The CDR3 DNA sequence: TGTGCCAGCAGCTTAGGCCGGGACAGGGGGCTGTGGGAGACCCAGTACTTC. Amino acid sequence: CASSLGRDRGLWETQYF. Drawing the rest from reference TRBV11-3 and TRBJ2-5, the complete variable domain is EAGVVQSPRYKIIEKKQPVAFWCNPISGHNTLYWYLQNLGQGPELLIRYENEEAVDDSQLPKDRFSAERLKGVDSTLKIQPAELGDSAVYLCASSLGRDRGLWETQYFGPGTRLLVL.

With regard to this clone: A junction end diverges from the germline sequence, so it may reflect a read error. CDR3 sequence: CASSPTRNYGYTF. The CDR3, as DNA: TGTGCCAGCAGTCCGACCCGGAACTACGGCTACACCTTC. V is TRBV12-3 or TRBV12-4 and J is TRBJ1-2, with D hard to call. The CDR3 loop spans 13 amino acids.

This rearrangement joins TRBV7-9 to TRBJ2-5, with D unresolved. This CDR3 is 14 amino acids long. Trimming removed 3 bases at V and 5 bases at J, with 13 bases between. The V gene's germline CDR1 is SEHNR and CDR2 FQNEAQ (reference sequence). CDR3 sequence: CASSFSLEIETQYF. For the CDR3, the DNA is TGTGCCAGCAGCTTCTCTCTAGAAATTGAGACCCAGTACTTC. Variable domain in full (rest from reference TRBV7-9 and TRBJ2-5): DTGVSQNPRHKITKRGQNVTFRCDPISEHNRLYWYRQTLGQGPEFLTYFQNEAQLEKSRLLSDRFSAERPKGSFSTLEIQRTEQGDSAMYLCASSFSLEIETQYFGPGTRLLVL.

This clone was seen just once. The V call is TRBV6-5, the J call TRBJ2-2; 7 bases are a match to TRBD1. V lost 0 bases, J lost 5 bases, and 0 bases stayed unmatched. CDR3 length: 14 residues. Germline V gene data show CDR1 as MNHEY and CDR2 as SVGAGI. The CDR3 nucleotides read TGTGCCAGCAGTTACTCACAGGGGACCGGGGAGCTGTTTTTT. It translates to CASSYSQGTGELFF.

The chain uses TRBV6-1 and TRBJ1-4; a weak D match, TRBD1 (6 bases). Germline V gene lookup returns CDR1 MNHNS and CDR2 SASEGT. The CDR3 extends over 14 amino acids. Trimming removed 3 bases from V and 4 bases from J, with 9 bases in between. The CDR3 is CASSEDRFNEKLFF. The CDR3 DNA follows: TGTGCCAGCAGTGAGGACAGATTTAATGAAAAACTGTTTTTT.

The DNA for the CDR3 is TGCAGTGCTAGTATGGGGTGGGGGGTCTCCCACTATGGCTACACCTTC. Protein: CSASMGWGVSHYGYTF. The genes are TRBV20-1 and TRBJ1-2; weak D call: TRBD1 (5 bases). Germline V gene data show CDR1 as DFQATT and CDR2 as SNEGSKA (reference sequence). V was clipped by 3 bases and J by 3 bases, with 20 bases between them. CDR3 length: 16 amino acids.

This clone was counted only a few times. The chain has TRBV3-1 (or the pseudogene TRBV3-2) and TRBJ2-2, with D uncertain. This CDR3 region has 13 residues. Trimming removed 4 bases from V and 3 bases from J, with 6 bases in between. Germline loops: CDR1 LGHDT, CDR2 YNNKEL (reference sequence). The CDR3 bases are TGTGCCAGCAGCCCGTGGGACACCGGGGAGCTGTTTTTT. It is translated as CASSPWDTGELFF.

A single count supports this clone. The genes are TRBV9 and TRBJ1-6, with 7 bases aligning to TRBD1. The junction had 13 bases not matched to a gene; V was cut back by 4 bases and J by 9 bases. Germline assignment: CDR1 SGDLS and CDR2 YYNGEE. The CDR3 consists of 16 residues. CDR3 coding DNA: TGTGCCAGCAGCTCCAGTCGGGCAGGGGGTAGTTCACCCCTCCACTTT. Translating it yields CASSSSRAGGSSPLHF. The entire variable domain, with the rest obtained from reference TRBV9 and TRBJ1-6, is as follows: DSGVTQTPKHLITATGQRVTLRCSPRSGDLSVYWYQQSLDQGLQFLIQYYNGEERAKGNILERFSAQQFPDLHSELNLSSLELGDSALYFCASSSSRAGGSSPLHFGNGTRLTVT.

The J gene is TRBJ1-5, the V gene TRBV3-1 (or the pseudogene TRBV3-2); possibly TRBD1 for D (5 bases). This CDR3 comprises 13 residues. Germline lookup yields CDR1 LGHDT and CDR2 YNNKEL (reference sequence). Trimming cost V 4 bases and J 7 bases, with 11 bases left between them. This CDR3 reads CASSPGPRQPQHF. The CDR3 nucleotides are TGTGCCAGCAGCCCGGGACCGAGACAGCCCCAGCATTTT.

The chain links TRBV6-5 to TRBJ1-2; the match to TRBD1 covers 10 bases. The CDR3 extends over 14 amino acids. Germline V CDR1 and CDR2: MNHEY, SVGAGI. Trimming took 6 bases from V and 3 from J; bases not matched to a gene: 4. Here the CDR3 DNA reads TGTGCCAGCAGCCGGGACAGGGGCTACTATGGCTACACCTTC. Translation: CASSRDRGYYGYTF.

The rearrangement uses TRBV19 and TRBJ2-7; unclear D gene. V was trimmed by 4 bases and J by 3 bases, leaving 10 bases between them. CDR1 and CDR2 (germline): LNHDA, SQIVND (reference sequence). The CDR3 sequence is 13 residues long. The CDR3 nucleotides are TGTGCCAGTAGTAGCGAGCTGCTCTACGAGCAGTACTTC. Its protein is CASSSELLYEQYF. Together with reference TRBV19 and TRBJ2-7, the CDR3 gives the full variable domain: DGGITQSPKYLFRKEGQNVTLSCEQNLNHDAMYWYRQDPGQGLRLIYYSQIVNDFQKGDIAEGYSVSREKKESFPLTVTSAQKNPTAFYLCASSSELLYEQYFGPGTRLTVT.

V usage is TRBV28 and J usage is TRBJ1-2, with TRBD1 matching 7 bases. The CDR3 is 12 residues long. Germline CDR1 reads MDHEN; CDR2 reads SYDVKM. The V segment lost 3 bases and the J segment 13 bases; nucleotides outside the gene matches: 8. The CDR3 loop reads CASSLGQSALTF. CDR3 nucleotides: TGTGCCAGCAGTTTGGGACAGTCGGCCCTCACCTTC.

To note about this clone: The sample contains more than one DNA sequence encoding this CDR3. This chain uses TRBV7-9 with TRBJ1-3; D gene ambiguous. Looked up from germline, CDR1 is SEHNR and CDR2 is FQNEAQ (reference sequence). Trimming shortened V by 3 bases and J by 0 bases, and 6 bases separated the two germline ends. This CDR3 is built from 14 residues. CDR3 in DNA: TGTGCCAGCAGCTTGGGTTACTCTGGAAACACCATATATTTT. The encoded protein is CASSLGYSGNTIYF.

This rearrangement joins TRBV7-2 to TRBJ1-3; D gene ambiguous. V gave up 1 base and J gave up 2 bases, with 6 bases separating them. Germline V CDR1 and CDR2: SGHTA, FQGNSA. This CDR3 is built from 14 residues. The CDR3 coding sequence is TGTGCCAGCAGCTTAGACCACACTGGAAACACCATATATTTT. It is translated as CASSLDHTGNTIYF.

The gene calls are TRBV2 and TRBJ2-4; 10 bases are a match to TRBD2. From germline, CDR1 is SNHLY and CDR2 FYNNEI. V shed 5 bases, J shed 0 bases, and the junction held 16 bases outside the gene matches. The CDR3 length is 20 residues. CDR3 protein: CASSKQVSSGGYLAKNIQYF. CDR3 in DNA: TGTGCCAGCAGTAAACAGGTGTCTAGCGGGGGTTACCTAGCCAAAAACATTCAGTACTTC.

The chain links TRBV5-8 to TRBJ1-5; the D gene is possibly TRBD1 (5 bases). Germline V gives CDR1 SGHTS, CDR2 YDEGEE. The CDR3 length is 14 residues. Deletions cut 10 bases from V and 0 bases from J, with 14 bases between. CDR3 bases: TGTGCCTACGGGGGAGAATATAGCAATCAGCCCCAGCATTTT. Encoded protein: CAYGGEYSNQPQHF. Combining the CDR3 with reference TRBV5-8 and TRBJ1-5 gives the whole variable domain EAGVTQSPTHLIKTRGQQATLRCSPISGHTSVYWYQQALGLGLQFLLWYDEGEERNRGNFPPRFSGRQFPNYSSELNVNALELEDSALYLCAYGGEYSNQPQHFGDGTRLSIL.

The sample holds a few counts of this clone. This rearrangement joins TRBV7-2 to TRBJ1-1; weak D call: TRBD1 (6 bases). V was pared by 2 bases and J by 4 bases, with 8 bases between. This CDR3 spans 13 amino acids. CDR1 is SGHTA, CDR2 FQGNSA, per germline. CDR3: CASSLQGSTEAFF. The CDR3 region has the DNA TGTGCCAGCAGCTTACAGGGGAGCACTGAAGCTTTCTTT.

The chain has TRBV18 and TRBJ2-7; D tentatively fits TRBD1 or TRBD2 (6 bases each). The CDR3 is made up of 15 amino acids. In germline, CDR1 is KGHSH, CDR2 LQKENI. Trimming cost V 4 bases and J 4 bases, with 17 bases left between them. The CDR3 DNA follows: TGTGCCAGCTCACGGTCCGGGGGCGTCGAATACGAGCAGTACTTC. Residues: CASSRSGGVEYEQYF.

The CDR3 DNA reads TGTGCCAGTAGTGTCCCCGGGACAGTAAGTTATGGCTACACCTTC. Translation gives CASSVPGTVSYGYTF. The rearrangement joins TRBV19 to TRBJ1-2; 7 nucleotides align to TRBD1. CDR1 LNHDA and CDR2 SQIVND come from the germline V gene (reference sequence). This CDR3 region has 15 residues. V shed 5 bases and J 5 bases; nucleotides not matched to a gene: 11.

This chain links TRBV5-1 with TRBJ1-2; 7 positions agree with TRBD1. Germline CDR1 SGHRS, CDR2 YFSETQ. This CDR3 is built from 12 residues. The V and J ends lost 8 bases and 7 bases, in that order; junction bases with no gene match: 8. The CDR3 coding sequence is TGCGCCAGTCGAGACAGGGAGGCTGGCTACACCTTC. Translated: CASRDREAGYTF.

This clone was detected only once. J is TRBJ1-2 and V is TRBV29-1; possibly TRBD1 for D (5 bases). This CDR3 contains 16 residues. Looked up from germline, CDR1 is SQVTM and CDR2 is ANQGSEA. The ends were cut back, 0 bases at V and 6 bases at J, with 20 bases in the middle. The CDR3 coding sequence is TGCAGCGTTGAAGATCTGTTTCTCGGACATCCTGATGGCTACACCTTC. Encoded protein: CSVEDLFLGHPDGYTF.